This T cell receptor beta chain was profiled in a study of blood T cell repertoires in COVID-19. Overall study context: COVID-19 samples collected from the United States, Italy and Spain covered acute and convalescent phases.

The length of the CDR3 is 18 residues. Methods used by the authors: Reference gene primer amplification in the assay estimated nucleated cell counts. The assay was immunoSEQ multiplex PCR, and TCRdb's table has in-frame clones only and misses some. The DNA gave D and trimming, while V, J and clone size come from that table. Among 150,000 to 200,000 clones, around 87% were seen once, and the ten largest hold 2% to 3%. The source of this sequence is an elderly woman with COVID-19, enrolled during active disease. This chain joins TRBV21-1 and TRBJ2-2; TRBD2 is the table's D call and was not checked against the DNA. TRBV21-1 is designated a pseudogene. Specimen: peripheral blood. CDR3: CASSKEGGTSEDTGELFF. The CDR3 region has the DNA TGTGCCAGCAGCAAAGAAGGCGGGACTAGCGAGGACACCGGGGAGCTGTTTTTT.